The sequence of this T cell receptor beta chain was determined in a study of control samples from healthy donors and cancer patients. This CDR3 spans 15 amino acids. TCRdb's copy holds only in-frame clones and misses some; the assay was immunoSEQ multiplex PCR. The table includes 25,000 to 35,000 clones, 80% to 90% detected once. The V and J genes are TRBV21-1 and TRBJ1-6; TRBD1 reflects the table's D call only, with no check against the DNA. TRBV21-1 is marked as a pseudogene. The sequence came from a woman between 40 and 55 years old with lung cancer. Sequenced material: PBMCs. This CDR3 reads CASSKGHIDSSPLHF. The CDR3 DNA follows: TGTGCCAGCAGCAAAGGACATATAGACAGTTCACCCCTCCACTTT.